This TCR beta chain was sequenced during a study of T cells after yellow fever vaccination. MiXCR, applied by TCRdb to the 5' RACE reads, yields one record per CDR3 protein. The profile shows some 500,000 distinct CDR3 sequences, roughly 13% of them singletons. The sample holds a few counts of this clonotype. CDR3 length: 13 residues. CDR1 and CDR2 from the germline V gene are DFQATT and SNEGSKA (reference sequence). Trimming pared 8 bases from V and 2 bases from J, leaving 15 bases between. The rearrangement joins TRBV20-1 to TRBJ2-5; D gene ambiguous. This TCR derives from a man aged 30-40 years who received the YFV17D yellow fever vaccine. The sequencing used PBMCs, collected on the day of the yellow fever booster vaccination. In DNA form, the CDR3 reads TGCAGTACCTCCCGCCCGCGGCAAGAGACCCAGTACTTC. It is translated as CSTSRPRQETQYF.